Below, 20 T cell receptor beta chains from the same sample are listed, as sequenced in a study of shared clonotypes between healthy human individuals. Libraries were prepared by immunoSEQ multiplex PCR; TCRdb keeps only in-frame clonotypes and omits some of them. The table has a few hundred thousand clones, more than 95% seen once. Sequencing was performed on naive CD4+ T cells sorted from blood. Subset: CD45RA+ positively selected. These receptors originate from a woman in her twenties or thirties in good health.

The rearrangement links TRBV5-8 to TRBJ1-2; D ambiguous. This CDR3 has 14 amino acids. Trimming pared 2 bases from V and 0 bases from J, leaving 8 bases between. The germline CDR1 and CDR2 sequences are SGHTS and YDEGEE. Here the CDR3 DNA reads TGTGCCAGCAGCTTTGGCGCGTCTAACTATGGCTACACCTTC. It encodes CASSFGASNYGYTF.

In regard to this clone: One end of the junction does not line up with germline, which may come from a read error. Other DNA variants within this sample encode the same CDR3. As DNA, the CDR3 is TGCGCCAGCAGCACCCCGACTAGCGGGAGGGCATACGAGCAGTACTTC. It specifies CASSTPTSGRAYEQYF. The chain links TRBV7-9 to TRBJ2-7, with 14 bases aligning to TRBD2. Germline V gene lookup returns CDR1 SEHNR and CDR2 FQNEAQ (reference sequence). CDR3 length: 16 residues.

The chain joins TRBV4-1 to TRBJ2-1, with D unresolved. Germline V gene sequence: CDR1 MGHRA, CDR2 YSYEKL. V lost 4 bases and J lost 6, with 13 bases in between. The CDR3 is made up of 14 amino acids. The CDR3 coding sequence is TGCGCCAGCAGCCCTAGGGTTCTACCCAATGAGCAGTTCTTC. This encodes CASSPRVLPNEQFF.

This clone was found a few times. V gene TRBV2 combines with J gene TRBJ2-2; no reliable D call. CDR1 is SNHLY and CDR2 is FYNNEI in the germline V gene. The length of the CDR3 is 12 residues. V dropped 6 bases and J dropped 5 bases, with 7 bases sitting between them. The CDR3 DNA sequence: TGTGCCAGCAGCATAGGTACCGGGGAGCTGTTTTTT. Protein product: CASSIGTGELFF.

This clone was detected once. The V call is TRBV5-1, the J call TRBJ2-7; 10 bases map to TRBD1. V shed 3 bases and J 1 base; nucleotides not matched to a gene: 4. This CDR3 is built from 15 residues. CDR1 and CDR2 from the germline V gene are SGHRS and YFSETQ. CDR3 bases: TGCGCCAGCAGCTCCTGGGACAGGGGATCCTACGAGCAGTACTTC. Amino acid sequence: CASSSWDRGSYEQYF. Using reference TRBV5-1 and TRBJ2-7 for the parts outside the CDR3, the full variable domain is KAGVTQTPRYLIKTRGQQVTLSCSPISGHRSVSWYQQTPGQGLQFLFEYFSETQRNKGNFPGRFSGRQFSNSRSEMNVSTLELGDSALYLCASSSWDRGSYEQYFGPGTRLTVT.

The gene calls are TRBV29-1 and TRBJ2-1; D is possibly TRBD1 or TRBD2 (5 bases each). Trimming left V 1 base short and J 0 bases short, with 13 bases between. The CDR3 runs to 16 residues. CDR1 and CDR2 from the germline V gene are SQVTM and ANQGSEA. Here the CDR3 reads CSVEGGRGVSYNEQFF. CDR3 DNA sequence: TGCAGCGTTGAAGGTGGGAGAGGGGTCTCCTACAATGAGCAGTTCTTC.

This CDR3 reads CATGTEDNEQFF. As DNA, the CDR3 is TGTGCCACCGGGACCGAAGACAATGAGCAGTTCTTC. The chain combines TRBV6-4 with TRBJ2-1, with D perhaps assigned TRBD1 or TRBD2 (5 bases each). This CDR3 has 12 residues. The germline CDR1 and CDR2 sequences are MRHNA and SNTAGT. Between the trimmed V and J ends, which lost 10 bases and 5 bases, there was a span of 12 bases.

CDR3 nucleotides: TGTGCCAGCAGCATAGACAGGGGCAATGAGCAGTTCTTC. It specifies CASSIDRGNEQFF. The chain recombines TRBV13 with TRBJ2-1, with TRBD1 matching over 8 bases. V lost 5 bases, J lost 6 bases, and 3 bases stayed unmatched. CDR1 and CDR2 (germline): PRHDT, FYEKMQ (reference sequence). CDR3 length equals 13 residues.

The gene calls are TRBV2 and TRBJ2-3, with D unresolved. Trimming removed 4 bases from V and 6 bases from J, with 11 bases in between. The CDR3 has 13 residues. CDR1 SNHLY and CDR2 FYNNEI come from the germline V gene. The CDR3 protein is CASSGTWMDTQYF. Here the CDR3 DNA reads TGTGCCAGCAGTGGCACGTGGATGGATACGCAGTATTTT.

The chain recombines TRBV19 with TRBJ2-5; 7 nucleotides align to TRBD1. Germline V gives CDR1 LNHDA, CDR2 SQIVND (reference sequence). V shed 6 bases and J 5 bases; nucleotides not matched to a gene: 15. The CDR3 spans 16 residues. The CDR3 DNA follows: TGTGCCAGTAGCGCAAAGACAGGGTGGGTTCGGGAGACCCAGTACTTC. Translation: CASSAKTGWVRETQYF.

The genes are TRBV6-1 and TRBJ1-3; D is possibly TRBD1 (6 bases). The ends were cut back, 6 bases at V and 6 bases at J, with 12 bases in the middle. Germline values: CDR1 MNHNS, CDR2 SASEGT. CDR3 length: 13 residues. This CDR3 is CASRAGEENTIYF. The CDR3 nucleotides read TGTGCCAGCAGGGCAGGGGAGGAAAACACCATATATTTT.

The chain links TRBV2 to TRBJ2-1; 7 bases match TRBD1. This CDR3 has 14 residues. Germline lookup yields CDR1 SNHLY and CDR2 FYNNEI. V lost 5 bases, J lost 4 bases, and 5 bases stayed unmatched. The CDR3 nucleotides read TGTGCCAGCAGTTCACAGGGGACATACAATGAGCAGTTCTTC. This gives the protein CASSSQGTYNEQFF.

The chain employs TRBV19 and TRBJ2-1, with D possibly being TRBD2 (6 bases). CDR1 is LNHDA, CDR2 SQIVND, per germline (reference sequence). The V and J ends lost 3 bases and 0 bases respectively, with 15 bases between them. This CDR3 is 17 amino acids long. CDR3 sequence: CASSIPDYRNSYNEQFF. DNA of the CDR3: TGTGCCAGTAGTATCCCGGACTATCGCAACTCCTACAATGAGCAGTTCTTC.

The chain recombines TRBV28 with TRBJ2-5; 8 nucleotides line up with TRBD2. CDR1 is MDHEN, CDR2 SYDVKM, per germline. This CDR3 comprises 13 residues. Trimming cost V 8 bases and J 2 bases; bases outside gene matches: 4. CDR3 protein: CASRGTSQETQYF. CDR3 coding DNA: TGTGCCAGCCGGGGGACTAGTCAAGAGACCCAGTACTTC.

The rearrangement links TRBV28 to TRBJ2-6; 12 bases fit TRBD1. Germline loops: CDR1 MDHEN, CDR2 SYDVKM. J gave up 4 bases and V 5 bases, and 9 bases lay outside the gene matches. The CDR3 spans 18 residues. The CDR3 DNA is TGTGCCAGCAGTCAGACGGGACAGGGGGCTGCCGGGGCCAACGTCCTGACTTTC. This codes for CASSQTGQGAAGANVLTF.

This rearrangement joins TRBV2 to TRBJ1-5, with D possibly being TRBD1 (5 bases). Germline CDR1 is SNHLY and CDR2 is FYNNEI. The CDR3 consists of 15 residues. The V end lost 6 bases, the J end lost 4 bases, and 16 bases lay between the germline ends. The CDR3 here is CASRFRGVPNQPQHF. In DNA form, the CDR3 reads TGTGCCAGCAGATTTCGGGGGGTCCCAAATCAGCCCCAGCATTTT.

The chain has TRBV28 and TRBJ2-1; 10 bases map to TRBD1. Trimming cost V 8 bases and J 2 bases; bases outside gene matches: 3. In germline, CDR1 is MDHEN, CDR2 SYDVKM. The CDR3 has 14 residues. Here the CDR3 reads CASAGTGAYNEQFF. The CDR3 region has the DNA TGTGCCAGCGCCGGGACAGGGGCCTACAATGAGCAGTTCTTC.

J is TRBJ1-6 and V is TRBV2; 8 positions agree with TRBD1. Germline CDR1 reads SNHLY; CDR2 reads FYNNEI. This CDR3 has 16 residues. Unmatched junction bases numbered 10, after V lost 3 bases and J lost 9 bases. The CDR3 bases are TGTGCCAGCAGTGATCAGGGGGCGCGGTATGGTTCACCCCTCCACTTT. This codes for CASSDQGARYGSPLHF.

The chain uses TRBV2 and TRBJ2-4, with D perhaps being TRBD1 or TRBD2 (5 bases each). The CDR3 has 13 residues. Trimming left V 10 bases short and J 5 bases short, with 15 bases between. The germline gives CDR1 SNHLY, CDR2 FYNNEI. CDR3 loop: CATSRDGENIQYF. CDR3 DNA sequence: TGTGCCACCTCCCGGGACGGAGAAAACATTCAGTACTTC.

The chain couples TRBV6-5 to TRBJ1-2, with TRBD1 as a possible D gene (5 bases). This CDR3 has 16 residues. The germline gives CDR1 MNHEY, CDR2 SVGAGI. With 0 bases removed from V and 4 bases from J, the gap between germline ends came to 15 bases. The CDR3 spells CASSYSGTGGRYGYTF. DNA for the CDR3: TGTGCCAGCAGTTACTCCGGGACTGGGGGACGCTATGGCTACACCTTC.